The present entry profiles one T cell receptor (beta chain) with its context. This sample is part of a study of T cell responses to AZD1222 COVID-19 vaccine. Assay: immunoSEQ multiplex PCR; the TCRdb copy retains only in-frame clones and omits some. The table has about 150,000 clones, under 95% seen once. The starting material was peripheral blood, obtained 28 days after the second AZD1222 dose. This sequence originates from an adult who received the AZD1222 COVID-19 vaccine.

The CDR3 bases are TGCAGCGTTAGCCCAGAGTTAAACACCGGGGAGCTGTTTTTT. Amino acids: CSVSPELNTGELFF. The chain recombines TRBV29-1 with TRBJ2-2; D is ambiguous. V was clipped by 5 bases and J by 2 bases, with 12 bases between them. The CDR3 runs to 14 residues. Germline lookup yields CDR1 SQVTM and CDR2 ANQGSEA.